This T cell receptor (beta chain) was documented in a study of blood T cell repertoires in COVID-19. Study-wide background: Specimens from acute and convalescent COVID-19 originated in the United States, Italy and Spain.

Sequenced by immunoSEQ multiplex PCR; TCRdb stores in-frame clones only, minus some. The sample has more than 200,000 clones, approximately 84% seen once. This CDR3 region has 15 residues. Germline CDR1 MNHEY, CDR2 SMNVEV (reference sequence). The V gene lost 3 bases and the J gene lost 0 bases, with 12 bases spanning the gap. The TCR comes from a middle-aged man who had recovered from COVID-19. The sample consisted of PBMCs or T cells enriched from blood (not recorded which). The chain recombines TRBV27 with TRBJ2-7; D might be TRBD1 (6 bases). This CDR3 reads CASSFSGTISYEQYF. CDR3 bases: TGTGCCAGCAGTTTCTCCGGGACAATCTCCTACGAGCAGTACTTC.